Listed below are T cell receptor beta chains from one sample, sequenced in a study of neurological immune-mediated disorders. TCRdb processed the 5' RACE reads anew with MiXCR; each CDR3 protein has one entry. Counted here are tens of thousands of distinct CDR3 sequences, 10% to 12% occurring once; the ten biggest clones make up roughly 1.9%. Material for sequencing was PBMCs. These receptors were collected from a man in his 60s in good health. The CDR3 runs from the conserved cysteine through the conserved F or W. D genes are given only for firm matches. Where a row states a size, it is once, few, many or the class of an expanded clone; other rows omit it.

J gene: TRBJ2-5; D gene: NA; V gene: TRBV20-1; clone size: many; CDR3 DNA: TGCAGTGTTTCATCCCTCCAAGAGACCCAGTACTTC; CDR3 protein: CSVSSLQETQYF
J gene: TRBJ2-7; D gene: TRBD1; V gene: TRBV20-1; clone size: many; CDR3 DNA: TGCAGTGCTAGAGAAGGGGGCGGGGAGCAGTACTTC; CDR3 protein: CSAREGGGEQYF
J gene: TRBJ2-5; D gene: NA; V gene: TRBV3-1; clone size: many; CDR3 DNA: TGTGCCAGCACTACTCGCTCCAAGGAGACCCAGTACTTC; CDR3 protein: CASTTRSKETQYF
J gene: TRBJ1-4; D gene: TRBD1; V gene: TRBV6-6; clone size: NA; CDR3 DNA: TGTGCCAGCAGCCCTGGGCAGGGGGCAGGTAATGGTGTAAAACTGTTTTTT; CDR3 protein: CASSPGQGAGNGVKLFF
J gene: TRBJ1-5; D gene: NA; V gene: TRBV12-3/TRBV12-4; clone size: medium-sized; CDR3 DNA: TGTGCCAGCAGACAGGGAGCCCCCAATCAGCCCCAGCATTTT; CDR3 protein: CASRQGAPNQPQHF
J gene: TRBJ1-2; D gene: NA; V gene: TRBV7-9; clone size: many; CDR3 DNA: TGTGCCAGCAGCTTAGCCGGGCAGGGCTTC; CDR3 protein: CASSLAGQGF
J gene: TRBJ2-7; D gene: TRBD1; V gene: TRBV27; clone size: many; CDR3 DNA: TGTGCCAGCAGTTTCTGGCAGGGGGTCTCCTACGAGCAGTACTTC; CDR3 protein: CASSFWQGVSYEQYF
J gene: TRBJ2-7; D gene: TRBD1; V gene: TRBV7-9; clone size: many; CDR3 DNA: TGTGCCAGCAGCTTAGCAAAATGGGACAGTAGCTCCTACGAGCAGTACTTC; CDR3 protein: CASSLAKWDSSSYEQYF
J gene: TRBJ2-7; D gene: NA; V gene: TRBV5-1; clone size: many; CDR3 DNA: TGCGCCAGCAGCTTGGAAAGCTACGAGCAGTACTTC; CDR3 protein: CASSLESYEQYF
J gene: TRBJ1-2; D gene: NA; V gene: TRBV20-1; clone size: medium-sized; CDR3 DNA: TGCAGTGCTAGAGCGACTGGGAGATATAACTATGGCTACACCTTC; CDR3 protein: CSARATGRYNYGYTF
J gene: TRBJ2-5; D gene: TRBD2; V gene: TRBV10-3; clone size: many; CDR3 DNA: TGTGCCACTAGCGGGGGCAATATTCAAGAGACCCAGTACTTC; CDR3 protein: CATSGGNIQETQYF
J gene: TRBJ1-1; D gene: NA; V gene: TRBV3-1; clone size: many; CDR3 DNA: TGTGCCAGCAGCCAGGGTGTCTGGACTGAAGCTTTCTTT; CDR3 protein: CASSQGVWTEAFF
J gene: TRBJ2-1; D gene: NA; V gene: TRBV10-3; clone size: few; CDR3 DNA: TGTGCCATCAGTGAGTCTCCAGACCCCTCTCGAAACAATGAGCAGTTCTTC; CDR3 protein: CAISESPDPSRNNEQFF
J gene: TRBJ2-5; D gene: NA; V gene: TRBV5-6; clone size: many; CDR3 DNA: TGTGCCAGCAGTTCGGACGAGGAGACCCAGTACTTC; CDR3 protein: CASSSDEETQYF
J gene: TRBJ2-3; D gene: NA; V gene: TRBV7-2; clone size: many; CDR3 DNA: TGTGCCAGCAGCCGGGCCCTCACAGATACGCAGTATTTT; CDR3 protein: CASSRALTDTQYF
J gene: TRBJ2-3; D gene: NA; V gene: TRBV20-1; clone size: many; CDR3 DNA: TGCAGTGCTATCCGTCCGGCAGATACGCAGTATTTT; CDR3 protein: CSAIRPADTQYF
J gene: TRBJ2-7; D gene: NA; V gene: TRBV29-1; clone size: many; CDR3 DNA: TGCAGCGCCTCTAGGGCCCGTGCTAACGAGCAGTACTTC; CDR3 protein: CSASRARANEQYF
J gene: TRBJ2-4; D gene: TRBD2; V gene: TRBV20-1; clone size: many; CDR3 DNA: TGCAGTGCTGGGAGCGGGGAAGGCAAAAACATTCAGTACTTC; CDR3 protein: CSAGSGEGKNIQYF
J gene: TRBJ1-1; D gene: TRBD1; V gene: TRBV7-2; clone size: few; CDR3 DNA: TGTGCCAGCAGCTTTAAGGGGGCCACAACTGAAGCTTTCTTT; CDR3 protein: CASSFKGATTEAFF
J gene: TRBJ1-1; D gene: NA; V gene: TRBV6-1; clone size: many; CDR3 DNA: TGTGCCAGCATCCTCCGGACTGAAGCTTTCTTT; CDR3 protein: CASILRTEAFF
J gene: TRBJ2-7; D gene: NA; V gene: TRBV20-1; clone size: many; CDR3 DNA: TGCAGTGCTAGTTCTCCCAACTCCTACGAGCAGTACTTC; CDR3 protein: CSASSPNSYEQYF
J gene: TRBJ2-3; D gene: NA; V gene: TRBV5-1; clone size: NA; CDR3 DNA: TGCGCCAGCAGCTTGGAGGGGGTGCCAGATACGCAGTATTTT; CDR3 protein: CASSLEGVPDTQYF